This passage covers 22 T cell receptor beta chains from one sample sequenced in a study of T cell responses to AZD1222 COVID-19 vaccine. The method was immunoSEQ multiplex PCR; TCRdb's version includes in-frame clones alone and lacks a portion of them. The sample carries 95,000 to 150,000 clones, 80% to 90% recorded once. Specimen: peripheral blood, collected on day 0 of AZD1222 vaccination. The source of these receptors is an adult in good health.

The gene calls are TRBV10-3 and TRBJ1-5, with no clear D. The CDR3 contains 15 residues. Germline-derived CDR1 and CDR2 are ENHRY and SYGVKD. The ends were cut back, 5 bases at V and 2 bases at J, with 13 bases in the middle. CDR3 DNA sequence: TGTGCCATCAGTACTACCTGGTTGGGCAATCAGCCCCAGCATTTT. Protein: CAISTTWLGNQPQHF.

The CDR3 DNA follows: TGTGCCAGCATCAACGGGGGTGGGTCCTACAATGAGCAGTTCTTC. This codes for CASINGGGSYNEQFF. This rearrangement joins TRBV28 to TRBJ2-1; D might be TRBD2 (6 bases). The ends were cut back, 7 bases at V and 1 base at J, with 14 bases in the middle. Germline V gives CDR1 MDHEN, CDR2 SYDVKM. The CDR3 runs 15 residues.

In nucleotides, the CDR3 is TGTGCCAGCAGGACCGGGCTTGGGCAGCCCCAGCATTTT. This encodes CASRTGLGQPQHF. This chain links TRBV6-5 with TRBJ1-5; D remains unclear. Trimming pared 6 bases from V and 7 bases from J, leaving 13 bases between. CDR1 is MNHEY, CDR2 SVGAGI, per germline. CDR3 length: 13 residues.

This clone was counted a single time. The chain employs TRBV5-1 and TRBJ2-1; 13 positions agree with TRBD2. Trimming took 2 bases from V and 8 from J; bases not matched to a gene: 4. The CDR3 has 15 residues. The V gene's germline CDR1 is SGHRS and CDR2 YFSETQ. This chain's CDR3 is CASSFGLAGVDEQFF. As DNA, the CDR3 is TGCGCCAGCAGCTTCGGACTAGCGGGGGTGGATGAGCAGTTCTTC.

CDR3 DNA sequence: TGCGCCAGCAGCCTCAACCTGGGAGACAGGTGGACCACCTACGAGCAGTACTTC. It codes for CASSLNLGDRWTTYEQYF. The chain employs TRBV5-1 and TRBJ2-7; D possibly corresponds to TRBD1 (6 bases). Between the trimmed V and J ends, which lost 4 bases and 2 bases, there was a span of 25 bases. The V gene's germline CDR1 is SGHRS and CDR2 YFSETQ. The CDR3 has 18 residues.

V usage is TRBV4-1 and J usage is TRBJ1-1; unclear D gene. Trimming stripped 1 base from V and 0 bases from J, with 6 bases between. The CDR3 sequence is 14 residues long. The germline CDR1 and CDR2 sequences are MGHRA and YSYEKL. In DNA form, the CDR3 reads TGCGCCAGCAGCCAAGCACAGATGAACACTGAAGCTTTCTTT. Its protein product is CASSQAQMNTEAFF.

This chain uses TRBV5-1 with TRBJ2-7, with 8 bases matching TRBD1. CDR3 size: 15 residues. V was clipped by 4 bases and J by 3 bases; unmatched bases: 9. CDR1 and CDR2 (germline): SGHRS, YFSETQ. CDR3 sequence: CASSPPGQAFYEQYF. Written as DNA, the CDR3 is TGCGCCAGCAGCCCACCGGGACAGGCCTTCTACGAGCAGTACTTC.

This sequence joins TRBV5-4 and TRBJ1-6; no definite D call. This CDR3 has 14 amino acids. The V gene's germline CDR1 is SGHNT and CDR2 YYREEE (reference sequence). Trimming took off 0 bases at V and 6 bases at J, with 7 bases between the two ends. CDR3 residues: CASSLDHSNSPLHF. The CDR3 nucleotides read TGTGCCAGCAGCTTGGATCACAGTAATTCACCCCTCCACTTT.

The chain links TRBV5-8 to TRBJ1-4; 8 bases line up with TRBD1. The ends lost 2 bases at V and 7 bases at J; junction bases unmatched: 4. Looked up from germline, CDR1 is SGHTS and CDR2 is YDEGEE. The CDR3 has 14 amino acids. The chain's CDR3 is CASSFGQGGEKLFF. CDR3 nucleotides: TGTGCCAGCAGCTTCGGACAGGGCGGTGAAAAACTGTTTTTT.

The chain is built from TRBV7-9 and TRBJ2-7, with 9 bases that match TRBD2. The CDR3 covers 14 residues. V lost 3 bases and J lost 7; bases outside the gene matches: 7. Germline V lookup: CDR1 SEHNR, CDR2 FQNEAQ (reference sequence). The CDR3, as DNA: TGTGCCAGCAGCTTCGTAGCGGGAGCGGGTGAGCAGTACTTC. Its translation is CASSFVAGAGEQYF.

The V call is TRBV5-1, the J call TRBJ1-6, with TRBD1 matching 11 bases. The CDR3 totals 16 residues. The V and J ends lost 2 bases and 9 bases, in that order; junction bases with no gene match: 7. Germline V gives CDR1 SGHRS, CDR2 YFSETQ. The CDR3 is CASSLGTGGFASPLHF. CDR3 DNA: TGCGCCAGCAGCTTAGGGACAGGGGGTTTCGCTTCACCCCTCCACTTT.

Worth noting for this clone: Mismatch with germline at one junction end may stem from a read error. This chain links TRBV5-1 with TRBJ2-6; 7 bases match TRBD1. Germline CDR1 and CDR2: SGHRS and YFSETQ. The CDR3 extends over 16 amino acids. In DNA, the CDR3 is TGCGCCAGCAGTTTGGGACAGAGCTCTGGGGCCAACGTCCTGACTTTC. Protein sequence: CASSLGQSSGANVLTF.

The chain couples TRBV6-2 or TRBV6-3 to TRBJ2-7; 8 bases match TRBD2. This CDR3 contains 14 residues. Germline CDR1 and CDR2: MNHEY and SVGEGT. Trimming removed 7 bases from V and 1 base from J; junction bases left unmatched: 6. Written as DNA, the CDR3 is TGTGCCAGCAACCCCGGGGGGGTTTCCTACGAGCAGTACTTC. Its protein product is CASNPGGVSYEQYF.

This clone was detected only a few times. CDR3 sequence (DNA): TGTGCCAGCAGCTTGGGACTAGCGAGCTCCTACGAGCAGTACTTC. Its protein product is CASSLGLASSYEQYF. J is TRBJ2-7 and V is TRBV5-6, with TRBD2 matching 8 bases. The CDR3 contains 15 residues. The germline CDR1 and CDR2 sequences are SGHDT and YYEEEE. Trimming cost V 0 bases and J 0 bases; bases outside gene matches: 2.

CDR3 nucleotides: TGTGCCAGCAGTCGAGTGGGGCCCGGCGGCAATCAGCCCCAGCATTTT. Its protein is CASSRVGPGGNQPQHF. The chain combines TRBV5-6 with TRBJ1-5; D perhaps matches TRBD1 (5 bases). This CDR3 is 16 amino acids long. Germline V lookup: CDR1 SGHDT, CDR2 YYEEEE. With 5 bases removed from V and 2 bases from J, the gap between germline ends came to 17 bases.

A word on this clone: Other DNA sequences in this specimen translate into the identical CDR3. This sequence joins TRBV19 and TRBJ2-7; possibly TRBD2 for D (6 bases). Trimming removed 0 bases at V and 4 bases at J, with 7 bases between. CDR1 LNHDA and CDR2 SQIVND come from the germline V gene (reference sequence). This CDR3 spans 13 amino acids. The CDR3 region is CASSIERGYEQYF. For the CDR3, the DNA is TGTGCCAGTAGTATAGAACGGGGGTACGAGCAGTACTTC.

The genes are TRBV7-3 and TRBJ1-3; D is uncertain. The CDR3 totals 13 residues. Per germline, CDR1 SGHTA and CDR2 FQGTGA. With 5 bases removed from V and 4 bases from J, the gap between germline ends came to 9 bases. The DNA for the CDR3 is TGTGCCAGCAGCCCTACAGTGGGAAACACCATATATTTT. This encodes CASSPTVGNTIYF.

This clone was detected only once. The rearrangement links TRBV3-1 (or the pseudogene TRBV3-2) to TRBJ1-6; unclear D gene. Trimming took off 0 bases at V and 12 bases at J, with 6 bases between the two ends. The CDR3 runs 12 residues. CDR1 is LGHDT, CDR2 YNNKEL, per germline (reference sequence). CDR3 protein: CASSQERRPLHF. In DNA, the CDR3 is TGTGCCAGCAGCCAAGAACGAAGACCCCTCCACTTT.

The chain employs TRBV7-2 and TRBJ1-3; weak D call: TRBD1 (5 bases). The CDR3 is 17 amino acids. Trimming took off 0 bases at V and 0 bases at J, with 12 bases between the two ends. Germline V gene lookup returns CDR1 SGHTA and CDR2 FQGNSA. This chain's CDR3 is CASSLAWDGFSGNTIYF. Here the CDR3 DNA reads TGTGCCAGCAGCTTAGCTTGGGACGGCTTCTCTGGAAACACCATATATTTT.

This clone came up once. This chain connects TRBV28 to TRBJ2-2; no firm D call. The CDR3 runs to 11 residues. Trimming took 8 bases from V and 8 from J, leaving 9 bases between them. Per the germline V gene, CDR1 is MDHEN and CDR2 is SYDVKM. CDR3 DNA: TGTGCCAGCCGTACAACAGGGGAGCTGTTTTTT. Its translation is CASRTTGELFF.

This chain uses TRBV18 with TRBJ2-7, with 9 bases that match TRBD2. Germline V gene data show CDR1 as KGHSH and CDR2 as LQKENI. This CDR3 is built from 17 residues. The V and J ends lost 4 bases and 1 base, in that order; junction bases with no gene match: 11. The CDR3 reads CASSLVLAGDYSYEQYF. As DNA, the CDR3 is TGTGCCAGCTCACTGGTATTAGCGGGGGACTATTCCTACGAGCAGTACTTC.

This clone showed up just once. The V call is TRBV2, the J call TRBJ1-2; no firm D call. This CDR3 is built from 14 residues. Trimming removed 8 bases from V and 4 bases from J, with 17 bases in between. Germline assignment: CDR1 SNHLY and CDR2 FYNNEI. The CDR3 DNA sequence: TGTGCCAGCGATCAAAGGTCCCTGGGCTATGGCTACACCTTC. It codes for CASDQRSLGYGYTF. Full variable domain (rest looked up from reference TRBV2 and TRBJ1-2): EPEVTQTPSHQVTQMGQEVILRCVPISNHLYFYWYRQILGQKVEFLVSFYNNEISEKSEIFDDQFSVERPDGSNFTLKIRSTKLEDSAMYFCASDQRSLGYGYTFGSGTRLTVV.